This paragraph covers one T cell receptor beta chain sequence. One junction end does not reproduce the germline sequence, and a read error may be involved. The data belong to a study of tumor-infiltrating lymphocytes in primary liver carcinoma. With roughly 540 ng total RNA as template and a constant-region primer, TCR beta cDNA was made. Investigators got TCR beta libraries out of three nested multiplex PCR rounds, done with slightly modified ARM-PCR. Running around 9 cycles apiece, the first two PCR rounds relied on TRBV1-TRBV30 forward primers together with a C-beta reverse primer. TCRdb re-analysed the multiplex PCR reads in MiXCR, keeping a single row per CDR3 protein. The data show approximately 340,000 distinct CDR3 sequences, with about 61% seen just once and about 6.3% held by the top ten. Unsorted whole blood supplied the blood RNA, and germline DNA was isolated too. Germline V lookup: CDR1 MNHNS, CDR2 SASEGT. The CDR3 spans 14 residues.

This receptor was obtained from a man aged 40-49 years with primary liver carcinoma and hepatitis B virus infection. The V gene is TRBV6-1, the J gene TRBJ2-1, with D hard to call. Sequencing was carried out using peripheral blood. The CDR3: CASSRTWLNNEHFF. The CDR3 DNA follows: TGTGCCAGCAGCAGAACGTGGCTAAATAATGAGCATTTCTTC.